The clone carrying this T cell receptor beta chain was observed a few times. Its specificity is not known. Template switching supplied a universal primer site; unique molecular identifiers were carried on the cDNA. One entry per CDR3 protein results from TCRdb running MiXCR on the 5' RACE reads. The sample has over 550,000 distinct CDR3 sequences, about 7.1% seen once. CDR1 is SGDLS, CDR2 YYNGEE, per germline. This CDR3 is 17 amino acids long. V lost 1 base and J lost 4; bases outside the gene matches: 7. These data come from a study of identical twins. Study observations and caveats: The study based its conclusions on cross-sectional statistical analysis and did not follow the same donors. The abundant beta clonotypes from cord blood had fewer insertions, and memory repertoires had none of this.

This sample also appeared in a second study, on yellow fever vaccine responses in identical twins.

The sequenced material came from PBMCs. This TCR was recovered from a woman between 18 and 29 years old in good health. The genes are TRBV9 and TRBJ2-2, with 10 bases fitting TRBD2. CDR3 DNA: TGTGCCAGCAGCGTACGCACTGGACTAGCGGCCACCGGGGAGCTGTTTTTT. Amino acids: CASSVRTGLAATGELFF.